This T cell receptor (beta chain) was sequenced during a study of tumor and adjacent non-tumor tissue in lung cancer. TCRbeta libraries were built with three rounds of nested PCR, modified from ARM-PCR. TCRdb reprocessed the multiplex PCR reads with MiXCR, giving one entry per CDR3 protein. The data show 90,000 to 130,000 distinct CDR3 sequences, about 80% seen once. On this clonotype: The CDR3 ends on some other residue instead of the conserved phenylalanine or tryptophan, so this is likely a read error. The DNA is omitted, as the CDR3 cannot be located on it reliably, and the CDR3 follows TCRdb's listing.

This sample's RNA came from whole unsorted tissue. The CDR3 spans 14 residues, counting both ends. The chain is built from TRBV12-3 or TRBV12-4 and TRBJ2-5; TRBD1, the table's D call, lacks a check against the DNA. This TCR was recovered from a man in his 70s with non-small cell lung cancer. The sequenced material came from lung tumor tissue. The CDR3 sequence: CVSSFRDRQETQHC.